The source of this T cell receptor (beta chain) is a study of Graves' ophthalmopathy and Graves' hyperthyroidism. Study observations and caveats: Clonotypes were expanded in thyroid at above 0.001 frequency, and most also appeared in blood.

RNA transcripts yielded amplified TCR beta CDR3 regions. RT-PCR with HTBI primers came first, then second-round multiplex PCR. In TCRdb, the multiplex PCR reads were re-called with MiXCR into one record per CDR3 protein. There are over 650,000 distinct CDR3 sequences in the sample; about two fifths occur only once, and 2.5% to 3.5% lies in the top ten. A word on this clonotype: Its cognate antigen is unknown.

The CDR3 totals 15 residues. Germline V gene data show CDR1 as SGHDN and CDR2 as FVKESK. Trimming took 4 bases from V and 4 from J, leaving 13 bases between them. The V gene is TRBV14, the J gene TRBJ2-2; D possibly uses TRBD1 or TRBD2 (5 bases each). The sequence derives from an adult man with Graves' ophthalmopathy. Sequencing was performed on peripheral blood. The CDR3 sequence: CASSPQGEPTGELFF. Written as DNA, the CDR3 is TGTGCCAGCAGCCCCCAAGGGGAGCCCACCGGGGAGCTGTTTTTT. The full variable domain, in which reference TRBV14 and TRBJ2-2 provide the parts outside the CDR3, is EAGVTQFPSHSVIEKGQTVTLRCDPISGHDNLYWYRRVMGKEIKFLLHFVKESKQDESGMPNNRFLAERTGGTYSTLKVQPAELEDSGVYFCASSPQGEPTGELFFGEGSRLTVL.